This TCR beta chain comes out of a study of OX40 agonist ivuxolimab in advanced cancers. About the research overall: Every 2 weeks, patients got intravenous ivuxolimab at one of six dose levels (0.01-10 mg/kg).

The CDR3 spans 14 residues. V shed 0 bases and J shed 0 bases, with 6 bases lying between them. Germline V gene sequence: CDR1 SGHAT, CDR2 FQNNGV. TCRdb's copy holds only in-frame clones and misses some; the assay was immunoSEQ multiplex PCR. The sample lists 50,000 to 65,000 clones, about four fifths occurring once. With respect to this clone: Antigen: not known.

The study sampled blood at baseline, cycle 4 day 1, and cycle 7 day 1. Notes on the study in general: On average, CD8+ T cells showed a greater number of expanded clones than CD4+. Among the lowest peripheral clonal expansion occurred in 0.1-3.0 mg/kg partial responders.

The chain employs TRBV11-2 and TRBJ2-7; D is ambiguous. This receptor was obtained from an adult with an advanced solid tumor such as melanoma, head and neck, liver or kidney cancer. The input for sequencing was CD4+ or CD8+ T cells sorted from blood, taken in a trial of the OX40 agonist ivuxolimab. For the CDR3, the DNA is TGTGCCAGCAGCTTAGAGATAGGCTCCTACGAGCAGTACTTC. Protein product: CASSLEIGSYEQYF.